This passage covers 17 T cell receptor beta chains from one sample sequenced in a study of blood T cell repertoires in COVID-19. The repertoire was sequenced with immunoSEQ multiplex PCR; TCRdb's copy has only in-frame clones and lacks some. This table holds tens of thousands of clones, around 90% found once. Sequencing was done on a sample of peripheral blood. The receptors were sampled from a man aged 55 to 70 with acute or convalescent COVID-19.

This sequence joins TRBV7-9 and TRBJ1-6; tentatively, D is TRBD1 (5 bases). V was clipped by 5 bases and J by 0 bases, with 20 bases between them. Per germline, CDR1 SEHNR and CDR2 FQNEAQ (reference sequence). CDR3 length: 19 residues. The CDR3 loop reads CASSPELGPGGSYNSPLHF. Here the CDR3 DNA reads TGTGCCAGCAGCCCCGAGTTAGGACCCGGGGGCTCCTATAATTCACCCCTCCACTTT. Variable domain in full (rest from reference TRBV7-9 and TRBJ1-6): DTGVSQNPRHKITKRGQNVTFRCDPISEHNRLYWYRQTLGQGPEFLTYFQNEAQLEKSRLLSDRFSAERPKGSFSTLEIQRTEQGDSAMYLCASSPELGPGGSYNSPLHFGNGTRLTVT.

This clone was observed once. V gene TRBV7-2 combines with J gene TRBJ1-6, with D tentatively TRBD1 (6 bases). This CDR3 region has 15 residues. Germline lookup yields CDR1 SGHTA and CDR2 FQGNSA. V was clipped by 5 bases and J by 4 bases, with 12 bases between them. Written as DNA, the CDR3 is TGTGCCAGCAGCCCGGGACAACAATATAATTCACCCCTCCACTTT. It encodes CASSPGQQYNSPLHF. Looking up the rest from reference TRBV7-2 and TRBJ1-6 gives the full variable domain: GAGVSQSPSNKVTEKGKDVELRCDPISGHTALYWYRQSLGQGLEFLIYFQGNSAPDKSGLPSDRFSAERTGGSVSTLTIQRTQQEDSAVYLCASSPGQQYNSPLHFGNGTRLTVT.

The V call is TRBV19, the J call TRBJ1-2; TRBD1 might be the D (5 bases). The CDR3 totals 14 residues. Germline V gene data show CDR1 as LNHDA and CDR2 as SQIVND (reference sequence). The V and J ends lost 7 bases and 1 base respectively, with 13 bases between them. The CDR3 loop is CASKGGAVNYGYTF. Written as DNA, the CDR3 is TGTGCCAGTAAGGGAGGGGCTGTTAACTATGGCTACACCTTC.

V gene TRBV7-8 combines with J gene TRBJ1-5; D ambiguous. CDR3 size: 14 residues. Germline values: CDR1 SGHVS, CDR2 FQNEAQ. V was pared by 8 bases and J by 1 base, with 12 bases between. The CDR3 region is CASGEGKSNQPQHF. The CDR3 DNA reads as TGTGCCAGCGGAGAGGGAAAGAGCAATCAGCCCCAGCATTTT. Drawing the rest from reference TRBV7-8 and TRBJ1-5, the complete variable domain is GAGVSQSPRYKVAKRGQDVALRCDPISGHVSLFWYQQALGQGPEFLTYFQNEAQLDKSGLPSDRFFAERPEGSVSTLKIQRTQQEDSAVYLCASGEGKSNQPQHFGDGTRLSIL.

As regards this clone: This CDR3 is also generated by other DNA sequences in the sample. The chain employs TRBV29-1 and TRBJ2-7; D ambiguous. The CDR3 totals 12 residues. Trimming shortened V by 5 bases and J by 1 base, and 9 bases separated the two germline ends. In germline, CDR1 is SQVTM, CDR2 ANQGSEA. CDR3 sequence reads: CSVMTGSYEQYF. In DNA form, the CDR3 reads TGCAGCGTTATGACGGGTTCCTACGAGCAGTACTTC.

The DNA of the CDR3 is TGTGCCAGCTCAATACGGGACACAAACACTGAAGCTTTCTTT. As protein: CASSIRDTNTEAFF. The chain uses TRBV18 and TRBJ1-1; possible D gene TRBD1, 6 bases. CDR3 length equals 14 residues. The germline V gene encodes CDR1 KGHSH and CDR2 LQKENI. Trimming shortened V by 5 bases and J by 2 bases, and 12 bases separated the two germline ends.

The chain recombines TRBV11-2 with TRBJ2-6; 12 bases align to TRBD1. Germline V lookup: CDR1 SGHAT, CDR2 FQNNGV. The CDR3 has 17 residues. J gave up 2 bases and V 5 bases, and 4 bases lay outside the gene matches. CDR3 in amino acids: CASSPRDRGPGANVLTF. CDR3 nucleotide sequence: TGTGCCAGCAGCCCGCGGGACAGGGGGCCTGGGGCCAACGTCCTGACTTTC.

The chain links TRBV15 to TRBJ1-4; maybe TRBD1 (6 bases). Trimming removed 5 bases at V and 7 bases at J, with 11 bases between. CDR1 and CDR2 (germline): LNHNV, YYDKDF (reference sequence). The CDR3 is made up of 13 amino acids. CDR3 nucleotide sequence: TGTGCCACCAGCTGGGGGCGGATTGAAAAACTGTTTTTT. Amino acid sequence: CATSWGRIEKLFF.

This rearrangement joins TRBV19 to TRBJ1-5; no clear D gene. The length of the CDR3 is 14 residues. Germline loops: CDR1 LNHDA, CDR2 SQIVND (reference sequence). Trimming cost V 7 bases and J 5 bases, with 15 bases left between them. DNA for the CDR3: TGTGCCAGTACCATGGGAGAGGGCCATCAGCCCCAGCATTTT. Amino acids: CASTMGEGHQPQHF. The whole variable domain, remainder taken from reference TRBV19 and TRBJ1-5, is DGGITQSPKYLFRKEGQNVTLSCEQNLNHDAMYWYRQDPGQGLRLIYYSQIVNDFQKGDIAEGYSVSREKKESFPLTVTSAQKNPTAFYLCASTMGEGHQPQHFGDGTRLSIL.

In DNA, the CDR3 is TGTGCCAGCAGCCAAACAGGGGGTGTGCAGTACGAGCAGTACTTC. Amino acids: CASSQTGGVQYEQYF. V gene TRBV4-2 combines with J gene TRBJ2-7; 8 bases map to TRBD1. V was pared by 2 bases and J by 4 bases, with 7 bases of the junction left unmatched. The germline V gene has CDR1 LGHNA and CDR2 YNFKEQ. This CDR3 region has 15 residues.

The chain is built from TRBV7-9 and TRBJ2-2, with TRBD1 identical over 10 bases. Germline V gene data show CDR1 as SEHNR and CDR2 as FQNEAQ (reference sequence). The trim removed 9 bases at V and 7 bases at J, leaving 11 bases unmatched. The CDR3 covers 15 residues. The CDR3 here is CASRPGQGIHGELFF. In nucleotides, the CDR3 is TGTGCCAGTAGGCCGGGACAGGGGATACACGGGGAGCTGTTTTTT.

CDR3 region: CASSQDSHYF. The CDR3 DNA sequence: TGTGCCAGCAGTCAGGACAGCCACTACTTC. The chain carries TRBV6-5 and TRBJ2-7; TRBD1 might be the D (6 bases). This CDR3 region has 10 residues. Germline V gene sequence: CDR1 MNHEY, CDR2 SVGAGI. With 5 bases removed from V and 13 bases from J, the gap between germline ends came to 12 bases.

This chain links TRBV9 with TRBJ1-1, with 8 bases matching TRBD1. The CDR3 consists of 16 residues. The germline CDR1 and CDR2 sequences are SGDLS and YYNGEE. The ends lost 0 bases at V and 2 bases at J; junction bases unmatched: 6. The CDR3 DNA reads TGTGCCAGCAGCGTAGCTGCCGGGACAGGAAACACTGAAGCTTTCTTT. Translation: CASSVAAGTGNTEAFF. The variable domain in full, with the rest retrieved from reference TRBV9 and TRBJ1-1, is DSGVTQTPKHLITATGQRVTLRCSPRSGDLSVYWYQQSLDQGLQFLIQYYNGEERAKGNILERFSAQQFPDLHSELNLSSLELGDSALYFCASSVAAGTGNTEAFFGQGTRLTVV.

The J gene is TRBJ2-1, the V gene TRBV3-1 (or the pseudogene TRBV3-2); maybe TRBD1 (6 bases). CDR1 is LGHDT and CDR2 is YNNKEL in the germline V gene (reference sequence). Trimming took 0 bases from V and 7 from J, leaving 16 bases between them. The CDR3 runs 16 residues. In DNA form, the CDR3 reads TGTGCCAGCAGCCAAGATAACAGGGTATTGAGGAATGAGCAGTTCTTC. Translated, it gives CASSQDNRVLRNEQFF.

The chain recombines TRBV6-5 with TRBJ1-2; 11 bases are a match to TRBD1. With V trimmed by 6 bases and J by 3 bases, 6 bases remained unmatched. Germline lookup yields CDR1 MNHEY and CDR2 SVGAGI. The CDR3 is 15 amino acids. In nucleotides, the CDR3 is TGTGCCAGCAGGGGAAGGACAGGGGGCGACTATGGCTACACCTTC. It specifies CASRGRTGGDYGYTF.

This clone was seen just once. The chain is built from TRBV13 and TRBJ1-1; no clear D gene. Between the trimmed V and J ends, which lost 9 bases and 1 base, there was a span of 9 bases. The CDR3 length is 12 residues. Per the germline V gene, CDR1 is PRHDT and CDR2 is FYEKMQ (reference sequence). DNA of the CDR3: TGTGCCAGTATCACAGCGAACACTGAAGCTTTCTTT. It codes for CASITANTEAFF.

The chain is built from TRBV4-3 and TRBJ1-4; TRBD1 matches 9 bases. In germline, CDR1 is LGHNA, CDR2 YSLEER. The CDR3 loop spans 16 amino acids. With 5 bases clipped from V and 6 bases from J, the junction kept 10 bases outside the gene matches. The CDR3 DNA reads as TGCGCCAGCAGCTCATACACAGGGGGCGCGGATGAAAAACTGTTTTTT. Translated: CASSSYTGGADEKLFF.